This T cell receptor (beta chain) derives from a study of blood T cells in healthy people across ages. In the study overall: Template-switching capture recovered about one barcoded beta molecule per two T cells.

CDR1 and CDR2 (germline): ENHRY, SYGVKD. CDR3 length equals 14 residues. V was clipped by 6 bases and J by 3 bases, with 12 bases between them. Primed by a sample-barcoded 5' primer and a J-beta primer mix, a second PCR proceeded for 7 to 11 cycles. Through a template-switch adaptor with 12 random nucleotides, each cDNA molecule received a tag. TCRdb passed the 5' RACE reads through MiXCR, listing each CDR3 protein once. The sample lists about 1.1 million distinct CDR3 sequences, approximately 38% occurring once. Material for sequencing was blood. The chain carries TRBV10-3 and TRBJ1-3, with a weak D call TRBD1 (5 bases). The sequence derives from a man younger than 35 in good health. The CDR3 nucleotides are TGTGCCATCAGCTCTCAGGGTAATGGAAACACCATATATTTT. It encodes CAISSQGNGNTIYF.